The subject of this entry is one TCR beta chain. Antigen specificity is unknown. Library preparation (for TCRbeta) was performed with unique molecular identifiers. One entry per CDR3 protein results from TCRdb running MiXCR on the PCR reads. The sample has around 580,000 distinct CDR3 sequences, more than 20% seen once. The data belong to a study of T-cell reconstitution after alpha-beta-depleted transplantation in children. Study-wide results and limits: Diversity and T-cell counts at one year after transplant derived mostly from new T cells.

Germline V gene lookup returns CDR1 ENHRY and CDR2 SYGVKD. The CDR3 length is 15 residues. After removal of 3 bases from V and 0 bases from J, the junction contained 3 bases not matched to a gene. The receptor comes from a boy less than two years old who had a stem cell transplant for acute myeloid leukemia, so the T cells may come from the graft donor. The V call is TRBV10-3, the J call TRBJ2-3; TRBD1 agrees at 7 bases. The material sequenced was PBMCs, mostly from graft donor cells, taken 360 days after TCRalphabeta/CD19-depleted stem cell transplant. The CDR3 sequence: CAISEDRESTDTQYF. Here the CDR3 DNA reads TGTGCCATCAGTGAAGACAGGGAGAGCACAGATACGCAGTATTTT.